This TCR beta chain was retrieved from a study of OX40 agonist ivuxolimab in advanced cancers. Trimming pared 0 bases from V and 4 bases from J, leaving 12 bases between. The CDR3 covers 14 residues. Germline lookup yields CDR1 GTSNPN and CDR2 SVGIG (reference sequence). Libraries were prepared by immunoSEQ multiplex PCR; TCRdb keeps only in-frame clonotypes and omits some of them. Among about 80,000 clones, approximately 84% were seen once, and the ten largest hold 25%. This material consisted of CD4+ or CD8+ T cells sorted from blood, taken in a trial of the OX40 agonist ivuxolimab. The chain joins TRBV30 to TRBJ1-1; D not resolved. The receptor comes from an adult with an advanced solid tumor such as melanoma, head and neck, liver or kidney cancer. The CDR3 protein is CAWSVVLGSTEAFF. The CDR3 coding sequence is TGTGCCTGGAGTGTAGTTTTGGGAAGCACTGAAGCTTTCTTT.